The 24 T cell receptor beta chains in this list originate from one sample, sequenced in a study of low-dose radiotherapy and immunotherapy resistance in tumors. Primers used for first-strand cDNA, a TRAV- and TRBV-specific set, covered both alpha and beta chains. The authors ran around 22 PCR cycles to amplify TCRs with a constant-region primer and V-primer adapter. TCRdb recomputed calls from the reads with MiXCR, one row per CDR3 protein. The table lists approximately 7,300 distinct CDR3 sequences, 84% of them singletons, with about 6% in the top ten. The receptors originated from a human donor with advanced metastatic prostate, ovarian, gallbladder or colorectal cancer (not recorded which). This table probably holds off-target reads from a library built for another chain.

The chain combines TRBV11-2 with TRBJ2-1; the D gene is possibly TRBD2 (7 bases). CDR1 is SGHAT and CDR2 is FQNNGV in the germline V gene. Trimming cost V 3 bases and J 7 bases, with 22 bases left between them. This CDR3 is 17 amino acids long. CDR3 region: CASSFPPVGGAGNEQFF. The CDR3 coding sequence is TGTGCCAGCAGCTTCCCGCCCGTGGGGGGGGCCGGGAATGAGCAGTTCTTC.

J is TRBJ2-2 and V is TRBV2; D possibly corresponds to TRBD2 (6 bases). The CDR3 contains 15 residues. V lost 11 bases to trimming and J lost 0 bases, with 16 bases between them. The germline gives CDR1 SNHLY, CDR2 FYNNEI. The CDR3 DNA reads TGTGCCTCAGAGGGAGGATACACGAACACCGGGGAGCTGTTTTTT. This sequence encodes CASEGGYTNTGELFF.

The chain combines TRBV7-2 with TRBJ2-3; no clear D. Looked up from germline, CDR1 is SGHTA and CDR2 is FQGNSA. V gave up 5 bases and J gave up 0 bases, with 21 bases separating them. CDR3 length: 18 amino acids. In DNA form, the CDR3 reads TGTGCCAGCAGCCTACAAGGGCGCCCCGATTCTAGCACAGATACGCAGTATTTT. Translated: CASSLQGRPDSSTDTQYF.

The rearrangement links TRBV5-1 to TRBJ2-5; 8 bases line up with TRBD2. Germline CDR1 is SGHRS and CDR2 is YFSETQ. The CDR3 consists of 17 residues. J gave up 2 bases and V 0 bases, and 9 bases lay outside the gene matches. In nucleotides, the CDR3 is TGCGCCAGCAGCTTGGCAATGAGCGGGGGATCACAAGAGACCCAGTACTTC. Protein: CASSLAMSGGSQETQYF.

This clonotype was recorded only once. The chain recombines TRBV13 with TRBJ2-7, with D perhaps assigned TRBD1 or TRBD2 (6 bases each). Germline V CDR1 and CDR2: PRHDT, FYEKMQ (reference sequence). Trimming removed 5 bases from V and 3 bases from J, with 14 bases in between. This CDR3 comprises 14 residues. For the CDR3, the DNA is TGTGCCAGCAGCGTCCGAGGGGGGCACTACGAGCAGTACTTC. This sequence encodes CASSVRGGHYEQYF.

The chain combines TRBV27 with TRBJ1-1; maybe TRBD1 (6 bases). Germline V gives CDR1 MNHEY, CDR2 SMNVEV (reference sequence). The CDR3 runs to 15 residues. The germline V and J ends were trimmed by 5 bases and 6 bases, with 19 bases remaining between them. DNA of the CDR3: TGTGCCAGCAGTCCCCAAGGGACACTCGCGCCTGAAGCTTTCTTT. Its translation: CASSPQGTLAPEAFF.

This chain uses TRBV7-8 with TRBJ1-5; D not certain. Germline values: CDR1 SGHVS, CDR2 FQNEAQ. This CDR3 has 13 amino acids. The V and J ends lost 1 base and 9 bases respectively, with 10 bases between them. CDR3 nucleotides: TGTGCCAGCAGCTTAGGGGTCGGAGTGCCCCAGCATTTT. Translated, it gives CASSLGVGVPQHF.

This rearrangement joins TRBV6-1 to TRBJ1-2; a weak D match, TRBD1 (5 bases). Deletions cut 9 bases from V and 4 bases from J, with 15 bases between. The CDR3 sequence is 13 residues long. In germline, CDR1 is MNHNS, CDR2 SASEGT. DNA for the CDR3: TGTGCCAGTTCGGGGGGAACAGCCTATGGCTACACCTTC. This sequence encodes CASSGGTAYGYTF.

The chain uses TRBV5-1 and TRBJ2-7; perhaps TRBD2 as D (6 bases). Trimming shortened V by 3 bases and J by 7 bases, and 23 bases separated the two germline ends. The germline gives CDR1 SGHRS, CDR2 YFSETQ. This CDR3 contains 16 residues. The CDR3 spells CASSSDPASGVKEQYF. The DNA for the CDR3 is TGCGCCAGCAGCTCGGACCCTGCTTCGGGGGTTAAGGAGCAGTACTTC.

V gene TRBV5-8 combines with J gene TRBJ1-5; D ambiguous. Germline loops: CDR1 SGHTS, CDR2 YDEGEE. The ends were cut back, 0 bases at V and 5 bases at J, with 12 bases in the middle. The CDR3 loop spans 15 amino acids. CDR3 residues: CASSLAAEPYQPQHF. In DNA form, the CDR3 reads TGTGCCAGCAGCTTGGCCGCCGAGCCATATCAGCCCCAGCATTTT.

In DNA, the CDR3 is TGCAGTGCTAAGACAGGGGTCAATCAGCCCCAGCATTTT. Protein product: CSAKTGVNQPQHF. V usage is TRBV20-1 and J usage is TRBJ1-5; 8 bases match TRBD1. The CDR3 is made up of 13 amino acids. The germline V gene has CDR1 DFQATT and CDR2 SNEGSKA (reference sequence). Trimming removed 4 bases from V and 3 bases from J; junction bases left unmatched: 2.

The chain carries TRBV19 and TRBJ1-5; D is uncertain. CDR3 size: 16 residues. Germline V gene data show CDR1 as LNHDA and CDR2 as SQIVND (reference sequence). V shed 5 bases and J shed 2 bases, with 16 bases lying between them. The CDR3 here is CASSGKGQAGNQPQHF. In DNA form, the CDR3 reads TGTGCCAGTAGTGGGAAGGGTCAGGCGGGCAATCAGCCCCAGCATTTT.

V and J are TRBV5-1 and TRBJ2-3; perhaps D is TRBD1 or TRBD2 (5 bases each). Germline values: CDR1 SGHRS, CDR2 YFSETQ. V was clipped by 2 bases and J by 5 bases, with 9 bases between them. The CDR3 is 13 residues long. The DNA for the CDR3 is TGCGCCAGCAGCTTAGAGAGGGGAGATACGCAGTATTTT. Residues: CASSLERGDTQYF.

This clonotype was counted between two and nine times. This rearrangement joins TRBV20-1 to TRBJ2-5; the match to TRBD1 covers 7 bases. Trimming removed 6 bases from V and 3 bases from J; junction bases left unmatched: 10. Germline CDR1 and CDR2: DFQATT and SNEGSKA (reference sequence). The CDR3 has 14 residues. CDR3: CSARTGTAEETQYF. The CDR3 DNA reads TGCAGTGCGAGAACCGGGACAGCAGAAGAGACCCAGTACTTC.

CDR3 amino acids: CASSLSWGGITEAFF. Here the CDR3 DNA reads TGTGCCAGCAGTTTATCGTGGGGAGGCATCACTGAAGCTTTCTTT. The V gene is TRBV28, the J gene TRBJ1-1; D remains unclear. V lost 1 base, J lost 4 bases, and 13 bases lay in between. Germline V gene lookup returns CDR1 MDHEN and CDR2 SYDVKM. This CDR3 has 15 residues.

The rearrangement uses TRBV5-1 and TRBJ2-5, with 11 bases lining up with TRBD1. Germline loops: CDR1 SGHRS, CDR2 YFSETQ. Trimming cost V 3 bases and J 3 bases; bases outside gene matches: 4. The length of the CDR3 is 15 residues. The CDR3 reads CASSSPGQGEETQYF. Here the CDR3 DNA reads TGCGCCAGCAGCTCCCCGGGACAGGGGGAAGAGACCCAGTACTTC.

CDR3 bases: TGTGCCAGCGTGCGGGACACCATTTCCTACGAGCAGTACTTC. As protein: CASVRDTISYEQYF. This rearrangement joins TRBV2 to TRBJ2-7, with D perhaps assigned TRBD1 or TRBD2 (6 bases each). This CDR3 region has 14 residues. V dropped 8 bases and J dropped 1 base, with 15 bases sitting between them. Germline CDR1 and CDR2: SNHLY and FYNNEI. Full variable domain (rest looked up from reference TRBV2 and TRBJ2-7): EPEVTQTPSHQVTQMGQEVILRCVPISNHLYFYWYRQILGQKVEFLVSFYNNEISEKSEIFDDQFSVERPDGSNFTLKIRSTKLEDSAMYFCASVRDTISYEQYFGPGTRLTVT.

CDR3 DNA sequence: TGTGCCAGCAGCGGGGAGGGGAATCAGCCCCAGCATTTT. Its protein is CASSGEGNQPQHF. The chain employs TRBV7-9 and TRBJ1-5, with TRBD1 as a possible D gene (5 bases). Germline CDR1 SEHNR, CDR2 FQNEAQ (reference sequence). The V end was cut by 5 bases, the J end by 4 bases, with 9 bases between. CDR3 size: 13 residues.

The CDR3 spells CASSQQGRDQPQHF. The CDR3 nucleotides read TGTGCCAGCAGCCAACAGGGGAGAGATCAGCCCCAGCATTTT. The chain combines TRBV2 with TRBJ1-5, with TRBD1 identical over 7 bases. CDR1 is SNHLY, CDR2 FYNNEI, per germline. Unmatched junction bases numbered 7, after V lost 6 bases and J lost 5 bases. The CDR3 loop spans 14 amino acids.

About this clonotype itself: The DNA is left out, because the CDR3 cannot be placed on it with certainty; the CDR3 is given as TCRdb lists it. The chain combines TRBV19 with TRBJ2-7. Counting both end residues, the CDR3 totals 19 amino acids. CDR1 and CDR2 from the germline V gene are LNHDA and SQIVND (reference sequence). CDR3 in amino acids: CASRLRGVSKIRAVLPQYF.

The genes are TRBV6-5 and TRBJ2-2, with D possibly matching TRBD1 (6 bases). CDR1 and CDR2 from the germline V gene are MNHEY and SVGAGI. The CDR3 length is 17 residues. V lost 7 bases to trimming and J lost 2 bases, with 20 bases between them. The CDR3 loop is CASKTLGSGTNTGELFF. The CDR3 DNA reads as TGTGCCAGCAAAACCCTGGGATCGGGGACAAACACCGGGGAGCTGTTTTTT.

The V gene is TRBV23-1, the J gene TRBJ1-5; D is uncertain. TRBV23-1 is reported as an ORF; its role is uncertain. CDR3 length: 17 residues. V was trimmed by 0 bases and J by 2 bases, leaving 14 bases between them. The CDR3 here is CASSQSSTWPGNQPQHF. The DNA for the CDR3 is TGCGCCAGCAGTCAATCATCCACTTGGCCAGGCAATCAGCCCCAGCATTTT.

This chain links TRBV5-1 with TRBJ2-1; no definite D call. The CDR3 has 13 amino acids. The V end was cut by 4 bases, the J end by 7 bases, with 12 bases between. Germline values: CDR1 SGHRS, CDR2 YFSETQ. The CDR3 DNA sequence: TGCGCCAGCAGCCCACCTCTAGTGAATGAGCAGTTCTTC. Protein product: CASSPPLVNEQFF.

The genes are TRBV28 and TRBJ1-1, with unresolved D. The CDR3 covers 13 residues. V lost 11 bases and J lost 0, with 13 bases in between. Germline CDR1 reads MDHEN; CDR2 reads SYDVKM. CDR3 in DNA: TGTGCCGGAACATCAGTCATGAACACTGAAGCTTTCTTT. Translating it yields CAGTSVMNTEAFF.